These 5 T cell receptor beta chains were all obtained from the same sample, sequenced in a study of B cell selection in AIRE deficiency. Regulatory T cells were sorted as CD4+CD25hiCD127low/negative. The table came from immunoSEQ multiplex PCR; TCRdb's copy has only in-frame clones and leaves some out. The sample has tens of thousands of clones, about 95% seen once; the top ten hold about 2%. The specimen was Tregs sorted from PBMCs. Every receptor here comes from a human donor with AIRE deficiency.

The chain is built from TRBV11-3 and TRBJ2-6, with TRBD1 matching 12 bases. Trimming at V came to 6 bases and at J to 3 bases, leaving 9 bases not matched to a gene. Germline V CDR1 and CDR2: SGHNT, YENEEA. The CDR3 loop spans 18 amino acids. CDR3 nucleotide sequence: TGTGCCAGCAGGCTTGGGGACAGGGGGCCCAGTGGGGCCAACGTCCTGACTTTC. As protein: CASRLGDRGPSGANVLTF.

V and J are TRBV4-1 and TRBJ1-2; D unclear. There are 14 residues in the CDR3. The V end was cut by 2 bases, the J end by 6 bases, with 13 bases between. Per the germline V gene, CDR1 is MGHRA and CDR2 is YSYEKL. The CDR3 is CASSQILSEHGYTF. The CDR3 DNA reads as TGCGCCAGCAGCCAAATTCTCAGTGAGCATGGCTACACCTTC.

The V and J genes are TRBV6-5 and TRBJ1-5; perhaps TRBD1 as D (6 bases). V lost 10 bases and J lost 4, with 17 bases in between. The CDR3 has 14 residues. The germline V gene encodes CDR1 MNHEY and CDR2 SVGAGI. CDR3 DNA sequence: TGTGCCACGAAGGCGGGACACCCAAATCAGCCCCAGCATTTT. This translates into CATKAGHPNQPQHF.

CDR3 loop: CASSYLQGEQYF. CDR3 coding DNA: TGTGCCAGCAGTTACTTACAGGGCGAGCAGTACTTC. The V gene is TRBV6-5, the J gene TRBJ2-7; D possibly corresponds to TRBD1 (6 bases). The CDR3 contains 12 residues. Trimming removed 1 base at V and 6 bases at J, with 7 bases between. Germline V gives CDR1 MNHEY, CDR2 SVGAGI.

This clone was seen once. The rearrangement uses TRBV3-2 and TRBJ2-7; the D call in the table, TRBD2, was not verified against the DNA. TRBV3-2 is annotated as a pseudogene. The length of the CDR3 is 9 residues. This CDR3 is CARRDEQYF. The CDR3, as DNA: TGTGCCAGGAGAGACGAGCAGTACTTC.